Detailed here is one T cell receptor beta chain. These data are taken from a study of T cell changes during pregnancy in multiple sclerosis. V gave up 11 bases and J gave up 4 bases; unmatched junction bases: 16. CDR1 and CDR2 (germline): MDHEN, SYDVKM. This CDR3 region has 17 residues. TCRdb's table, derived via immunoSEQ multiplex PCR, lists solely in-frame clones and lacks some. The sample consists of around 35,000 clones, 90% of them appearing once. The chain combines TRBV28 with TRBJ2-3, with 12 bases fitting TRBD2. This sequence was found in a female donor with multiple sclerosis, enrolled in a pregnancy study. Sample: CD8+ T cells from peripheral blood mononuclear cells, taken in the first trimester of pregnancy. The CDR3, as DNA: TGTGCCCACAATTCGGGGCTAGCGGGAGGGGGTTCAGATACGCAGTATTTT. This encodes CAHNSGLAGGGSDTQYF.